This TCR beta chain was obtained from a study of T cell changes during pregnancy in multiple sclerosis. Sequencing used immunoSEQ multiplex PCR; TCRdb keeps in-frame clones, though not all of them. Here the sample spans about 73,000 clones, 80% to 95% being singletons. The material sequenced was peripheral blood, taken in the third trimester of pregnancy. The clonotype was recovered from a female donor in good health, enrolled as a control in a pregnancy study.

The CDR3 sequence is CATTGGTPNEKLFF. CDR3 in DNA: TGTGCCACCACCGGGGGGACGCCTAATGAAAAACTGTTTTTT. The V and J genes are TRBV28 and TRBJ1-4, with a tentative D call TRBD1 (5 bases). The CDR3 totals 14 residues. Germline V CDR1 and CDR2: MDHEN, SYDVKM. V dropped 10 bases and J dropped 3 bases, with 15 bases sitting between them.